This T cell receptor beta chain was captured in a study of blood T cell repertoires in COVID-19. Across the study: Samples came from the United States, Italy and Spain, spanning acute and convalescent COVID-19. T cells, B-cell-depleted T cells, or PBMCs supplied cDNA or gDNA.

Germline CDR1 reads MNHEY; CDR2 reads SVGEGT. Trimming removed 1 base at V and 2 bases at J, with 25 bases between. The length of the CDR3 is 20 residues. This clone has only a few counts. Some clones are missing from TCRdb's copy, which holds only in-frame ones; the method was immunoSEQ multiplex PCR. The table lists more than 90,000 clones, around three quarters of them singletons. This rearrangement joins TRBV6-2 or TRBV6-3 to TRBJ2-3; tentative D call: TRBD2 (6 bases). This receptor was obtained from an older woman in a cohort sampled during active or convalescent COVID-19. Material for sequencing was peripheral blood. The CDR3, as DNA: TGTGCCAGCAGTTACTACGTGGCGCCGGGGGACGCTTTATTCACAGATACGCAGTATTTT. This codes for CASSYYVAPGDALFTDTQYF.